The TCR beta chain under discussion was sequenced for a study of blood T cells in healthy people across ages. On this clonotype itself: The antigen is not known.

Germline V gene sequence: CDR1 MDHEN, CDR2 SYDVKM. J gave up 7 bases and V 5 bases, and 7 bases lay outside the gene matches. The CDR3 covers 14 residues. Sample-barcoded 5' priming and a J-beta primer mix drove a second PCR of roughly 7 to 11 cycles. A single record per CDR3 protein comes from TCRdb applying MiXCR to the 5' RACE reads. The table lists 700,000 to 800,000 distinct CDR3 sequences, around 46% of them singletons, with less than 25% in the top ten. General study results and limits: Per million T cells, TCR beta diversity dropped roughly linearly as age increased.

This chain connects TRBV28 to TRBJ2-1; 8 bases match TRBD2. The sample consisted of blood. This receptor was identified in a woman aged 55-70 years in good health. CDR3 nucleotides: TGTGCCAGCAGTAAGACGGGAGGGTGGAATGAGCAGTTCTTC. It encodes CASSKTGGWNEQFF. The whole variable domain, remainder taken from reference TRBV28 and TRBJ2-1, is DVKVTQSSRYLVKRTGEKVFLECVQDMDHENMFWYRQDPGLGLRLIYFSYDVKMKEKGDIPEGYSVSREKKERFSLILESASTNQTSMYLCASSKTGGWNEQFFGPGTRLTVL.